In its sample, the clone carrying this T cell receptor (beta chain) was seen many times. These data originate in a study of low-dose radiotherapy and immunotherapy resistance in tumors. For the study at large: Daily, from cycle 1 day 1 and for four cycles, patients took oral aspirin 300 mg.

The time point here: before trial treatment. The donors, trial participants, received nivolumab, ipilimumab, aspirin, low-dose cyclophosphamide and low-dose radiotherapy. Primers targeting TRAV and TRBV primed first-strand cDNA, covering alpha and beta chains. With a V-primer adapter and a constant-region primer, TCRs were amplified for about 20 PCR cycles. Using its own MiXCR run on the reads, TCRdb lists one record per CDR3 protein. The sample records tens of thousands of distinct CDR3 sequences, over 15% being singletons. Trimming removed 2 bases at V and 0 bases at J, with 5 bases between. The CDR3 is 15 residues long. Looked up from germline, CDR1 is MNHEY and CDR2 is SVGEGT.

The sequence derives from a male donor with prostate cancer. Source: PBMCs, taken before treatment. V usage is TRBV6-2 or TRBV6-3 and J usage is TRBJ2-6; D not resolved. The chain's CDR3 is CASSYGDSGANVLTF. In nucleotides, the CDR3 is TGTGCCAGCAGTTACGGAGACTCTGGGGCCAACGTCCTGACTTTC.